The 16 T cell receptor beta chains below all came from one sample that was sequenced in a study of blood T cell repertoires in COVID-19. Generated by immunoSEQ multiplex PCR, the TCRdb table keeps only in-frame clones and is missing some. The table includes roughly 150,000 clones, approximately 81% detected once. Sequenced: PBMCs or T cells enriched from blood (not recorded which). The receptors stem from a middle-aged woman with acute COVID-19.

V is TRBV5-1 and J is TRBJ2-7; 11 bases are shared with TRBD2. V was clipped by 0 bases and J by 7 bases; unmatched bases: 9. CDR1 SGHRS and CDR2 YFSETQ come from the germline V gene. The CDR3 spans 16 residues. As DNA, the CDR3 is TGCGCCAGCAGCTTGGCCGGTAGCGGGAGGGCCGAAGAGCAGTACTTC. Translating gives CASSLAGSGRAEEQYF.

This sequence joins TRBV7-2 and TRBJ1-2; D ambiguous. The V end lost 5 bases, the J end lost 4 bases, and 11 bases lay between the germline ends. From germline, CDR1 is SGHTA and CDR2 FQGNSA. The CDR3 is 13 residues long. The CDR3 DNA is TGTGCCAGCAGCCAAGAGAGCGGCTATGGCTACACCTTC. Translating it yields CASSQESGYGYTF.

The chain links TRBV6-6 to TRBJ1-1, with 7 bases fitting TRBD1. Trimming cost V 4 bases and J 5 bases; bases outside gene matches: 13. Germline lookup yields CDR1 MNHNY and CDR2 SVGAGI (reference sequence). The CDR3 runs 16 residues. CDR3 bases: TGTGCCAGCAGTTTAACAGGGGCTTCCTGGGGGACTGAAGCTTTCTTT. Protein: CASSLTGASWGTEAFF.

The chain employs TRBV9 and TRBJ2-7; D is uncertain. Trimming removed 3 bases from V and 0 bases from J, with 10 bases in between. CDR3 length: 14 residues. Germline CDR1 SGDLS, CDR2 YYNGEE. The CDR3 here is CASSATDGSYEQYF. The CDR3 DNA reads TGTGCCAGCAGCGCCACAGACGGCTCCTACGAGCAGTACTTC.

The J gene is TRBJ2-7, the V gene TRBV11-2; possibly TRBD1 for D (6 bases). CDR3 length equals 18 residues. Trimming stripped 0 bases from V and 4 bases from J, with 22 bases between. Germline CDR1 is SGHAT and CDR2 is FQNNGV. CDR3: CASSLDGAGSARGYEQYV. CDR3 DNA: TGTGCCAGCAGCTTAGACGGAGCAGGTAGCGCGAGGGGGTACGAGCAGTACGTC.

This clone was seen only once. The rearrangement joins TRBV5-1 to TRBJ2-3; possibly TRBD1 for D (6 bases). This CDR3 region has 14 residues. CDR1 is SGHRS and CDR2 is YFSETQ in the germline V gene. Trimming pared 1 base from V and 6 bases from J, leaving 12 bases between. CDR3 nucleotide sequence: TGCGCCAGCAGCTTGACAGGGAGAGAGGATACGCAGTATTTT. Its translation: CASSLTGREDTQYF.

In this sample, this clone turned up a few times. CDR3 nucleotides: TGTGCCAGTAGCGGGTGGGGCTCGTACAATGAGCAGTTCTTC. As protein: CASSGWGSYNEQFF. The V and J genes are TRBV19 and TRBJ2-1, with a weak D call TRBD1 (5 bases). Germline-derived CDR1 and CDR2 are LNHDA and SQIVND (reference sequence). This CDR3 contains 14 residues. Trimming took 6 bases from V and 4 from J, leaving 13 bases between them.

The V and J genes are TRBV19 and TRBJ1-5, with 9 nucleotides matching TRBD1. The CDR3 length is 13 residues. V shed 10 bases and J 4 bases; nucleotides not matched to a gene: 5. The germline V gene encodes CDR1 LNHDA and CDR2 SQIVND (reference sequence). This chain's CDR3 is CATRTGENQPQHF. The CDR3 DNA reads TGTGCCACCCGGACAGGGGAGAATCAGCCCCAGCATTTT.

This clone appeared a few times. This sequence joins TRBV30 and TRBJ1-1; D call uncertain. Trimming stripped 1 base from V and 7 bases from J, with 19 bases between. Germline CDR1 GTSNPN, CDR2 SVGIG (reference sequence). The CDR3 length is 15 residues. CDR3 coding DNA: TGTGCCTGGAGTGCACGGGCCCCGAAGGAGGGTGAAGCTTTCTTT. This sequence encodes CAWSARAPKEGEAFF.

This chain links TRBV19 with TRBJ2-1, with TRBD2 matching over 13 bases. With 5 bases clipped from V and 9 bases from J, the junction kept 7 bases outside the gene matches. This CDR3 is built from 15 residues. The germline gives CDR1 LNHDA, CDR2 SQIVND (reference sequence). This CDR3 is CASSQLAGGHAEQFF. The CDR3 DNA follows: TGTGCCAGTAGTCAACTAGCGGGAGGGCATGCTGAGCAGTTCTTC.

The chain combines TRBV19 with TRBJ2-1; TRBD1 matches 8 bases. This CDR3 spans 17 amino acids. The V gene's germline CDR1 is LNHDA and CDR2 SQIVND (reference sequence). J gave up 0 bases and V 7 bases, and 11 bases lay outside the gene matches. The CDR3 DNA reads TGTGCCAGTACGAGGGCAGGGGGCGCCCACTCCTACAATGAGCAGTTCTTC. As protein: CASTRAGGAHSYNEQFF. The variable domain in full, completed from reference TRBV19 and TRBJ2-1, reads DGGITQSPKYLFRKEGQNVTLSCEQNLNHDAMYWYRQDPGQGLRLIYYSQIVNDFQKGDIAEGYSVSREKKESFPLTVTSAQKNPTAFYLCASTRAGGAHSYNEQFFGPGTRLTVL.

The chain recombines TRBV29-1 with TRBJ2-5, with D hard to call. The CDR3 is made up of 10 amino acids. Between the trimmed V and J ends, which lost 7 bases and 5 bases, there was a span of 8 bases. Germline loops: CDR1 SQVTM, CDR2 ANQGSEA. In DNA, the CDR3 is TGCAGCGGGAGCCGGGAGACCCAGTACTTC. It encodes CSGSRETQYF. The variable domain in full, completed from reference TRBV29-1 and TRBJ2-5, reads SAVISQKPSRDICQRGTSLTIQCQVDSQVTMMFWYRQQPGQSLTLIATANQGSEATYESGFVIDKFPISRPNLTFSTLTVSNMSPEDSSIYLCSGSRETQYFGPGTRLLVL.

The chain links TRBV7-2 to TRBJ2-5, with D maybe TRBD2 (5 bases). The CDR3 length is 15 residues. Trimming took 3 bases from V and 5 from J, leaving 16 bases between them. The germline CDR1 and CDR2 sequences are SGHTA and FQGNSA. This chain's CDR3 is CASSLREGLGETQYF. CDR3 nucleotide sequence: TGTGCCAGCAGCTTGAGAGAGGGCCTCGGGGAGACCCAGTACTTC.

The V gene is TRBV9, the J gene TRBJ2-1, with 8 bases identical to TRBD2. V lost 3 bases, J lost 13 bases, and 9 bases stayed unmatched. The CDR3 runs 13 residues. The V gene's germline CDR1 is SGDLS and CDR2 YYNGEE. In DNA form, the CDR3 reads TGTGCCAGCAGCGGCGAGAGGGCGGGAGGCCAGTTCTTC. It is translated as CASSGERAGGQFF.

This CDR3 reads CASSPPSLAGELFF. For the CDR3, the DNA is TGTGCCAGCTCACCCCCGAGTTTGGCCGGGGAGCTGTTTTTT. The gene calls are TRBV18 and TRBJ2-2; D unclear. The V gene lost 3 bases and the J gene lost 6 bases, with 11 bases spanning the gap. Germline V gene data show CDR1 as KGHSH and CDR2 as LQKENI. The CDR3 has 14 amino acids.

V usage is TRBV9 and J usage is TRBJ2-1, with 16 bases lining up with TRBD2. This CDR3 region has 17 residues. In germline, CDR1 is SGDLS, CDR2 YYNGEE. Losses at the gene ends were 4 bases for V and 15 bases for J; bases not matched to a gene: 16. The CDR3 spells CASSSSVGLAGGPPRFF. CDR3 DNA sequence: TGTGCCAGCAGCTCGAGCGTGGGACTAGCGGGAGGGCCGCCCCGGTTCTTC.